This is a list of T cell receptor beta chains from one sample in a study of CD8+ T cells in alopecia areata. TCRdb's table, derived via immunoSEQ multiplex PCR, lists solely in-frame clones and lacks some. The sample lists 150,000 or so clones; about 61% were seen once. This specimen consisted of CD4+ T cells sorted from blood, obtained at approximately week 60, from a patient treated with tofacitinib. Every receptor here comes from a human donor with alopecia areata. Both conserved end residues are part of each CDR3. The order of the fields is V gene, D gene, clone size, J gene, CDR3 protein, CDR3 DNA. A D gene is named only where the DNA matches it firmly. Clone size, where shown, is once, few, many, or a class for clones that have expanded.

>TRBV6-5|TRBD1|few|TRBJ1-5
CASSPDGTVNQPQHF
TGTGCCAGCAGTCCAGATGGGACAGTTAATCAGCCCCAGCATTTT
>TRBV30|-|few|TRBJ1-2
CAWSVVSYGYTF
TGTGCCTGGAGTGTAGTCAGCTATGGCTACACCTTC
>TRBV20-1|-|-|TRBJ2-5
CSIGVRETQYF
TGCAGTATAGGGGTTAGAGAGACCCAGTACTTC
>TRBV30|TRBD1|few|TRBJ2-1
CAWSVRSGGSYNEQFF
TGTGCCTGGAGTGTACGGTCAGGGGGTTCCTACAATGAGCAGTTCTTC
>TRBV5-1|TRBD2|few|TRBJ2-1
CASTLRVSGGYNEQFF
TGCGCCAGCACCTTACGGGTCAGCGGGGGCTACAATGAGCAGTTCTTC
>TRBV27|-|-|TRBJ2-3
CASSLSRATQDTQYF
TGTGCCAGCAGTTTATCTCGGGCAACGCAGGATACGCAGTATTTT
>TRBV9|-|-|TRBJ2-1
CASSVESRGLYNEQFF
TGTGCCAGCAGCGTAGAAAGCCGCGGCCTCTACAATGAGCAGTTCTTC
>TRBV6-1|-|-|TRBJ2-3
CASGAVGADTQYF
TGTGCCAGCGGGGCGGTAGGGGCAGATACGCAGTATTTT
>TRBV19|-|-|TRBJ1-5
CASSPETTDLRAIRNQQHF
TGTGCCAGTAGTCCCGAGACCACGGATTTGAGGGCAATCCGAAACCAACAGCATTTT
>TRBV7-9|-|-|TRBJ2-6
CASSLTSQDNREAF
TGTGCCAGCAGCTTAACGTCACAGGACAATAGGGAGGCTTTC
>TRBV5-5|-|-|TRBJ1-4
CASSLDREYEKLFF
TGTGCCAGCAGCTTGGACAGGGAGTATGAAAAACTGTTTTTT
>TRBV6-5|-|-|TRBJ2-4
CASSQTWEQRGIQYF
TGTGCCAGCAGTCAGACGTGGGAACAGAGGGGGATTCAGTACTTC
>TRBV4-1|-|-|TRBJ1-1
CASSQAGMTEAFF
TGCGCCAGCAGCCAAGCAGGAATGACTGAAGCTTTCTTT
>TRBV4-2|TRBD1|few|TRBJ1-2
CASSQGGQGDGYTF
TGTGCCAGCAGCCAAGGAGGACAGGGTGATGGCTACACCTTC
>TRBV6-5|-|-|TRBJ2-7
CASIRTLANSYEQYF
TGTGCCAGCATTCGTACTCTAGCGAACTCCTACGAGCAGTACTTC
>TRBV10-3|-|-|TRBJ1-1
CATRRDTEAFF
TGTGCCACCCGCCGGGACACTGAAGCTTTCTTT
>TRBV9|TRBD1|few|TRBJ2-5
CASSVGQGLQETQYF
TGTGCCAGCAGCGTCGGACAGGGCCTCCAAGAGACCCAGTACTTC
>TRBV6-6|-|-|TRBJ2-3
CASTNGYRDRTDTQYF
TGTGCCAGCACCAACGGGTACAGGGATCGGACGGATACGCAGTATTTT
>TRBV29-1|-|few|TRBJ1-2
CSVSPGYTF
TGCAGCGTCAGCCCTGGCTACACCTTC
>TRBV25-1|-|-|TRBJ1-6
CASSEGGPVSPLHF
TGTGCCAGCAGTGAGGGGGGGCCCGTTTCACCCCTCCACTTT
>TRBV29-1|TRBD2|-|TRBJ2-1
CSVGTTLVEQFF
TGCAGCGTAGGGACTACCTTGGTTGAGCAGTTCTTC
>TRBV7-3|-|-|TRBJ2-6
CASSLGSSGANVLTF
TGTGCCAGCAGCTTAGGGAGCTCTGGGGCCAACGTCCTGACTTTC
>TRBV5-1|TRBD1|-|TRBJ2-4
CASSLLAGGGLDIQYF
TGCGCCAGCAGCTTGTTAGCAGGGGGCGGTTTGGACATTCAGTACTTC
>TRBV2|-|-|TRBJ1-1
CASSFNGHPGTEAFF
TGTGCCAGCAGTTTCAATGGACACCCGGGGACTGAAGCTTTCTTT
>TRBV6-5|-|few|TRBJ2-5
CASSESETQYF
TGTGCCAGCAGTGAGAGTGAGACCCAGTACTTC
>TRBV6-5|TRBD1|-|TRBJ1-6
CASSLTGGEDSPLHF
TGTGCCAGCAGTCTGACAGGGGGCGAGGATTCACCCCTCCACTTT
>TRBV5-6|-|-|TRBJ2-7
CASSDLRTGGREQYF
TGTGCCAGCAGCGACTTGCGGACAGGCGGGAGGGAGCAGTACTTC
>TRBV15|-|-|TRBJ2-5
CATSREQAGRETQYF
TGTGCCACCAGCAGAGAACAAGCGGGTCGGGAGACCCAGTACTTC
>TRBV9|-|-|TRBJ1-6
CASSVEAGSYNSPLHF
TGTGCCAGCAGCGTAGAAGCGGGCTCCTATAATTCACCCCTCCACTTT
>TRBV20-1|-|-|TRBJ2-3
CSATPADTQYF
TGCAGTGCCACGCCCGCAGATACGCAGTATTTT
>TRBV9|-|-|TRBJ2-3
CASSVDRSGDTQYF
TGTGCCAGCAGCGTAGATAGGTCAGGCGATACGCAGTATTTT
>TRBV4-2|-|-|TRBJ2-5
CASSQGPSQETQYF
TGTGCCAGCAGCCAAGGCCCCTCGCAAGAGACCCAGTACTTC
>TRBV29-1|TRBD1|-|TRBJ1-1
CSVEKGTGGMNTEAFF
TGCAGCGTTGAAAAGGGGACAGGGGGGATGAACACTGAAGCTTTCTTT
>TRBV10-3|-|-|TRBJ2-3
CAIKEADTQYF
TGTGCCATCAAAGAGGCAGATACGCAGTATTTT
>TRBV13|TRBD1|-|TRBJ2-7
CASSSPGGHEQYF
TGTGCCAGCAGCTCCCCAGGGGGCCACGAGCAGTACTTC
>TRBV5-1|-|-|TRBJ1-3
CASSLSGSRAGNTIYF
TGCGCCAGCAGCTTGTCCGGGAGTCGAGCTGGAAACACCATATATTTT
>TRBV10-3|-|-|TRBJ2-7
CAIRGMEEQYF
TGTGCCATCAGGGGGATGGAGGAGCAGTACTTC
>TRBV29-1|-|few|TRBJ2-7
CSVAGRAGDPYEQYF
TGCAGCGTCGCTGGCAGGGCAGGCGACCCCTACGAGCAGTACTTC
>TRBV29-1|TRBD1|few|TRBJ1-2
CSVDSAGGNYGYTF
TGCAGCGTTGACTCTGCAGGGGGAAACTATGGCTACACCTTC
>TRBV4-1|-|-|TRBJ2-2
CASSPRGGPDTGELFF
TGCGCCAGCAGCCCTCGTGGGGGTCCAGACACCGGGGAGCTGTTTTTT
>TRBV10-3|-|-|TRBJ1-4
CAISPQGRNEKLFF
TGTGCCATCAGTCCACAGGGAAGAAACGAAAAACTGTTTTTT
>TRBV7-6|-|-|TRBJ1-4
CASSLELTNEKLFF
TGTGCCAGCAGCTTAGAGTTAACTAATGAAAAACTGTTTTTT
>TRBV29-1|TRBD1|-|TRBJ2-1
CNSIPQGAYNEQFF
TGCAACTCTATCCCCCAGGGGGCCTACAATGAGCAGTTCTTC
>TRBV10-3|-|few|TRBJ2-1
CAIGTGGTYNEQFF
TGTGCCATCGGGACCGGGGGAACCTACAATGAGCAGTTCTTC
>TRBV30|-|few|TRBJ1-2
CAWRTQSNYGYTF
TGTGCCTGGAGGACACAGTCTAACTATGGCTACACCTTC
>TRBV5-1|-|-|TRBJ1-2
CASSPREDYGYTF
TGCGCCAGCAGCCCCCGGGAAGACTATGGCTACACCTTC